The source of this T cell receptor beta chain is a study of tumor-infiltrating lymphocytes in primary liver carcinoma. Looking at the study overall: Samples had roughly 3.65 to 8 million productive TCRbeta reads, comparable between tissue types.

General study findings and limits: Tumor region pairs overlapped more than did tumor-adjacent and tumor-blood pairs.

The CDR3 sequence is 17 residues long. CDR1 SGHAT and CDR2 FQDESV come from the germline V gene (reference sequence). The J segment lost 5 bases and the V segment lost 9 bases, leaving 12 bases of the junction unmatched. From unsorted bulk tissue weighing roughly 18-31 mg, DNA and RNA were co-extracted. Notes on this clonotype: As yet, its antigen is unknown. Likely a read error: the CDR3 ends without its conserved phenylalanine or tryptophan.

Synthesis of TCR beta cDNA was carried out from around 500 ng total RNA with a constant-region primer. Library construction for TCR beta comprised three nested multiplex PCR rounds performed with slightly modified ARM-PCR. Each of the first two PCR rounds ran approximately 10 cycles with TRBV1-TRBV30 forward and C-beta reverse primers. One entry per CDR3 protein, called by TCRdb with MiXCR from the multiplex PCR reads. The sample carries more than 40,000 distinct CDR3 sequences, about two thirds recorded once. This chain connects TRBV11-1 to TRBJ2-1, with 14 nucleotides matching TRBD2. Material: liver tumor tissue from sampling region 5. The subset here: tumor region T5, tumor centre. This receptor was identified in a man aged 35 to 55 with primary liver carcinoma and hepatitis B virus infection. CDR3 DNA: TGTGCCAGGAGCCTGGGACTAGCGGGAGATGTTGACAATGAGCAGTTCCTC. This codes for CARSLGLAGDVDNEQFL.